The rows below give T cell receptor beta chains drawn from one sample of a study of cytomegalovirus exposure and HLA in healthy donors. Measured with immunoSEQ multiplex PCR; TCRdb has only the in-frame clones, and not every one. The sample yields about 120,000 clones, over 80% seen once. Input material: PBMCs. Receptors originate from a young man in good health and CMV-seropositive. CDR3s include the opening cysteine and the closing phenylalanine or tryptophan. A D gene is named only where the DNA matches it firmly. The size entry is marked missing in some rows and otherwise reads once, few, many or a size class.

d_call clone_size j_call v_call cdr3_aa cdr3_nt
NA NA TRBJ1-2 TRBV6-1 CASSEGSGNNYGYTF TGTGCCAGCAGTGAAGGCTCAGGGAATAACTATGGCTACACCTTC
NA once TRBJ2-1 TRBV6-5 CASSYNPTLGNEQFF TGTGCCAGCAGTTACAACCCAACCCTCGGCAATGAGCAGTTCTTC
NA once TRBJ1-1 TRBV4-1 CASSHGGGGEAFF TGCGCCAGCTCCCACGGGGGGGGCGGGGAAGCTTTCTTT
NA few TRBJ1-4 TRBV10-1 CASSGGEKLFF TGCGCCAGCAGTGGAGGTGAAAAACTGTTTTTT
NA once TRBJ1-6 TRBV5-5 CASSLGAGSFLSPLHF TGTGCCAGCAGCCTGGGGGCAGGGTCATTCCTTTCACCCCTCCACTTT
NA NA TRBJ1-2 TRBV18 CASSPSRDGYTF TGTGCCAGCTCACCATCACGAGATGGCTACACCTTC
NA NA TRBJ2-7 TRBV7-8 CASSLTPAGTHIPYEQYF TGTGCCAGCAGCCTAACCCCGGCGGGCACTCATATTCCCTACGAGCAGTACTTC
TRBD1 NA TRBJ2-3 TRBV5-1 CASSSRDSGTDTQYF TGCGCCAGCAGCTCACGGGACAGCGGCACAGATACGCAGTATTTT
NA NA TRBJ1-1 TRBV11-2 CASSLLFRERTEAFF TGTGCCAGCAGCCTCCTCTTTCGGGAGCGCACTGAAGCTTTCTTT
TRBD1 NA TRBJ1-1 TRBV5-4 CASSQVGDSHSTEAFF TGTGCCAGCAGCCAAGTTGGGGACAGTCATAGTACTGAAGCTTTCTTT
TRBD2 NA TRBJ2-1 TRBV18 CASSPNLAGGLVEQFF TGTGCCAGCTCACCGAACCTAGCGGGGGGGCTGGTCGAGCAGTTCTTC
NA few TRBJ2-3 TRBV21-1 CASSKALCWRGPPKDTQYF TGTGCCAGCAGCAAAGCGCTTTGCTGGCGGGGGCCTCCCAAGGATACGCAGTATTTT
TRBD1 once TRBJ1-5 TRBV6-5 CASRGQGWQPQHF TGTGCCAGCAGGGGACAGGGTTGGCAGCCCCAGCATTTT
NA NA TRBJ2-3 TRBV7-9 CASSLVLQVTDTQYF TGTGCCAGCAGCTTAGTCCTGCAGGTCACAGATACGCAGTATTTT
NA NA TRBJ1-1 TRBV7-9 CASSLGGMNTEAFF TGTGCCAGCAGCTTGGGAGGGATGAACACTGAAGCTTTCTTT
NA NA TRBJ2-7 TRBV7-8 CASSLARASYEQYF TGTGCCAGCAGCTTAGCCAGGGCCTCCTACGAGCAGTACTTC
TRBD1 NA TRBJ2-1 TRBV7-6 CASSLEPRDRVYNEQFF TGTGCCAGCAGCTTAGAACCTCGGGACAGGGTATACAATGAGCAGTTCTTC
NA NA TRBJ2-7 TRBV27 CASSLRGDSFYEQYF TGTGCCAGCAGTTTGAGGGGGGACAGCTTCTACGAGCAGTACTTC
NA NA TRBJ2-1 TRBV7-9 CASSLHDGGPYNEQFF TGTGCCAGCAGCTTACATGACGGGGGGCCCTACAATGAGCAGTTCTTC
TRBD1 NA TRBJ1-5 TRBV7-2 CASSLGQGANQPQHF TGTGCCAGCAGCTTAGGGCAGGGGGCGAATCAGCCCCAGCATTTT
NA NA TRBJ2-7 TRBV28 CAIGGGEQYF TGTGCCATCGGGGGTGGCGAGCAGTACTTC
NA NA TRBJ2-3 TRBV7-9 CASTLEGTVGDTQYF TGTGCCAGCACCCTGGAGGGGACGGTTGGGGATACGCAGTATTTT
NA NA TRBJ1-2 TRBV6-5 CASSRDNNYGYTF TGTGCCAGCAGCCGGGACAATAACTATGGCTACACCTTC
NA NA TRBJ1-6 TRBV30 CAWSVGAPFSYNSPLHF TGTGCCTGGAGTGTAGGGGCCCCCTTCTCCTATAATTCACCCCTCCACTTT
NA NA TRBJ1-4 TRBV30 CAYQRTTNEKLFF TGTGCCTACCAACGGACTACCAATGAAAAACTGTTTTTT
NA NA TRBJ2-7 TRBV7-6 CASSLGGSRFTYEQYF TGTGCCAGCAGCTTAGGTGGCTCTAGATTTACCTACGAGCAGTACTTC
TRBD1 NA TRBJ1-2 TRBV30 CAWSPQGIDYGYTF TGTGCCTGGAGCCCACAGGGGATAGACTATGGCTACACCTTC
TRBD2 NA TRBJ2-1 TRBV30 CAWRTSGAYNEQFF TGTGCCTGGAGGACTAGCGGGGCCTACAATGAGCAGTTCTTC
TRBD2 few TRBJ2-1 TRBV11-3 CASSPLAGGYNEQFF TGTGCCAGCAGCCCTCTAGCGGGGGGATACAATGAGCAGTTCTTC
NA NA TRBJ2-1 TRBV30 CAWRHPGGLNEQFF TGTGCCTGGAGGCATCCCGGGGGGCTCAATGAGCAGTTCTTC
NA NA TRBJ2-7 TRBV19 CASSTGTQGPYEQYF TGTGCCAGTAGCACAGGGACCCAAGGCCCCTACGAGCAGTACTTC
NA NA TRBJ1-5 TRBV2 CASSKLTKSNQPQHF TGTGCCAGCAGTAAACTTACCAAGAGCAATCAGCCCCAGCATTTT
NA NA TRBJ2-5 TRBV2 CASRQVLAQYF TGTGCCAGCAGACAGGTTTTGGCCCAGTACTTC
TRBD2 NA TRBJ2-7 TRBV11-2 CASRPRRTSGGAYEQYF TGTGCCAGCAGACCGCGGCGGACTAGCGGGGGGGCCTATGAGCAGTACTTC
TRBD1 NA TRBJ1-5 TRBV7-9 CASSLARDRGDQPQHF TGTGCCAGCAGCTTAGCCCGGGACAGGGGAGATCAGCCCCAGCATTTT
NA NA TRBJ1-2 TRBV9 CASSETGTPRNYGYTF TGTGCCAGCAGCGAAACCGGGACACCTCGTAACTATGGCTACACCTTC
NA NA TRBJ1-1 TRBV7-9 CSSSPRPSAVNTEAFF TGTTCCAGCAGCCCCCGCCCGTCGGCGGTGAACACTGAAGCTTTCTTT
NA NA TRBJ1-1 TRBV6-4 CASRVQENTEAFF TGTGCCAGCAGGGTACAAGAGAACACTGAAGCTTTCTTT
NA NA TRBJ2-7 TRBV9 CASSPTPGQSYEQYF TGTGCCAGCAGCCCTACCCCCGGACAGTCCTACGAGCAGTACTTC
NA once TRBJ2-1 TRBV7-7 CASSPWSFNEQFF TGTGCCAGCAGCCCATGGAGCTTTAATGAGCAGTTCTTC
TRBD1 NA TRBJ1-1 TRBV7-8 CASSLQGYTEAFF TGTGCCAGCAGCCTACAGGGGTACACTGAAGCTTTCTTT
NA NA TRBJ1-1 TRBV25-1 CASSWPGNTEAFF TGTGCCAGCAGTTGGCCTGGGAACACTGAAGCTTTCTTT
NA NA TRBJ1-4 TRBV7-9 CASSFSGGDEKLFF TGTGCCAGCAGCTTTTCGGGGGGCGATGAAAAACTGTTTTTT
NA many TRBJ1-1 TRBV19 CASSGTMNTEAFF TGTGCCAGTAGTGGCACCATGAACACTGAAGCTTTCTTT
TRBD2 once TRBJ2-7 TRBV30 CAWSPLGGGYEQYF TGTGCCTGGAGCCCTTTGGGCGGGGGATACGAGCAGTACTTC
NA NA TRBJ2-7 TRBV5-1 CASSFTGSSYGQYF TGCGCCAGCAGCTTTACGGGGAGCTCCTACGGGCAGTACTTC